The next 6 T cell receptor beta chains were all read from a single sample in a study of CD8+CD57+ T cells in acquired aplastic anemia. Genomic DNA served as template for TCR beta VDJ and CDR3 profiling. TCRdb re-derived calls from the reads in MiXCR, one entry per CDR3 protein. The sample carries some 200,000 distinct CDR3 sequences, roughly 45% recorded once. The patients chosen for sequencing had shown expansion of CD8+CD57+ cells (detected by flow cytometry). What was sequenced was sorted CD4+, CD8+, or CD8+CD57+ T cells (not recorded which) from PBMCs. The receptors derive from a human donor with aplastic anemia.

This chain connects TRBV27 to TRBJ2-1, with TRBD2 identical over 8 bases. After removal of 5 bases from V and 6 bases from J, the junction contained 12 bases not matched to a gene. Germline V gives CDR1 MNHEY, CDR2 SMNVEV (reference sequence). The CDR3 loop spans 16 amino acids. Written as DNA, the CDR3 is TGTGCCAGCAGTCCTCTAGCGGGCTTAAGGGGCAATGAGCAGTTCTTC. Translated, it gives CASSPLAGLRGNEQFF.

The table lists this clonotype with many counts. The genes are TRBV7-2 and TRBJ2-2, with a weak D call TRBD1 (5 bases). CDR1 and CDR2 (germline): SGHTA, FQGNSA. This CDR3 region has 15 residues. Trimming left V 2 bases short and J 3 bases short, with 10 bases between. Here the CDR3 reads CASSLRRADTGELFF. In DNA form, the CDR3 reads TGTGCCAGCAGCTTACGCAGGGCGGACACCGGGGAGCTGTTTTTT.

This chain joins TRBV19 and TRBJ2-3; D gene unclear. V was trimmed by 7 bases and J by 7 bases, leaving 15 bases between them. This CDR3 has 13 residues. Germline CDR1 and CDR2: LNHDA and SQIVND (reference sequence). CDR3 nucleotide sequence: TGTGCCAGTAATAGCCGGGTATCGAATACGCAGTATTTT. Translation gives CASNSRVSNTQYF.

This clonotype came up once. This chain uses TRBV6-5 with TRBJ1-6; D is ambiguous. Germline CDR1 reads MNHEY; CDR2 reads SVGAGI. V was cut by 5 bases and J by 5 bases, with 16 bases left in between. This CDR3 has 16 amino acids. The CDR3 loop reads CASSRGTTLNNSPLHF. The CDR3 DNA reads TGTGCCAGCAGTCGAGGAACCACCCTTAATAATTCACCCCTCCACTTT.

The rearrangement links TRBV2 to TRBJ1-2; D might be TRBD1 (6 bases). Germline CDR1 reads SNHLY; CDR2 reads FYNNEI. V lost 2 bases, J lost 6 bases, and 10 bases lay in between. This CDR3 region has 13 residues. CDR3 protein: CASSESGDDGYTF. DNA of the CDR3: TGTGCCAGCAGTGAATCAGGGGACGATGGCTACACCTTC. Full variable domain (outside the CDR3, taken from reference TRBV2 and TRBJ1-2): EPEVTQTPSHQVTQMGQEVILRCVPISNHLYFYWYRQILGQKVEFLVSFYNNEISEKSEIFDDQFSVERPDGSNFTLKIRSTKLEDSAMYFCASSESGDDGYTFGSGTRLTVV.

This chain uses TRBV12-3 or TRBV12-4 with TRBJ2-3; maybe TRBD2 (5 bases). There are 17 residues in the CDR3. The V end was cut by 5 bases, the J end by 0 bases, with 18 bases between. As DNA, the CDR3 is TGTGCCAGCAGTACTCGGACGGGAAGAATAAGCACAGATACGCAGTATTTT. It is translated as CASSTRTGRISTDTQYF.